This TCR beta chain was profiled in a study of molecular identifiers for immune sequencing clone quantification (dated by TCRdb to 2017 to 2018). For the wider study: For a replicate experiment, RNA from approximately 20,000 or 100,000 naive CD8 T cells was divided into five aliquots, and four of the five aliquots were sequenced. The study was a methods study using CD8 T cells to benchmark molecular-identifier clustering-based TCR repertoire sequencing (MIDCIRS) and TCR RNA copy counting.

CDR1 SEHNR and CDR2 FQNEAQ were looked up in the germline V gene (reference sequence). The V end gives up 4 bases and the J end 7 bases, leaving 6 bases in the junction not matched to a gene. The CDR3 numbers 14 residues from cysteine through phenylalanine. The read is trimmed to its CDR3 DNA, 42 bases read in frame from base 1. A note on this clonotype: The clone's antigen remains unknown. No much larger clonotype is one base removed from it; base qualities were not supplied.

The paper as a whole reports these results and caveats: In CMV-specific effector cells, over 97% of molecules were held by clones above 20 RNA copies, whereas under 1% of molecules were held by such clones in naive cells. Spiked-in Jurkat TCR RNA (10 copies' worth), which is not part of the donor repertoire, was contained in the naive libraries. Identical TCR molecules sharing a barcode could cause highly expanded clone sizes to be underestimated. Modeling indicated about 3.1 TCR RNA copies recovered per cell, compared with around 9.8 by digital PCR, which implies a capture efficiency of about 31%. Without barcode sub-clustering, chimeric consensus sequences inflated TCR diversity; chimeras reached as high as 47%. Spiked-in Jurkat TCR RNA equivalent to a single cell was reported to be detectable even among approximately 900,000 naive CD8 T cells.

The receptor library was made with PCR. For sequencing, an Illumina HiSeq 4000 was employed. Preparation of bulk TCR libraries followed a previously described approach, with the TCR primers listed in Table S5. Purification of total RNA was performed with the Qiagen AllPrep DNA/RNA kit. Reads from multiple sequencing runs of the same library were pooled before analysis. Processing in the source paper ran as follows. Only reads with exact TCR constant sequence were kept, trimmed to 150 nt, and grouped by their 12-nt molecular barcodes. Reads within each barcode group were sub-clustered using a 15% Levenshtein threshold, and quality-weighted consensus sequences were constructed for each RNA molecule. Non-functional sequences were discarded, and so were lower-count sequences lying one edit away from another sequence. Based on a fit of two negative binomial distributions, barcode sub-clusters having less than 20% of the maximum read count were discarded. TCRdb reprocessed the public reads (quality trimming at Q25 with fastp, clone calling with MiXCR) and kept in-frame beta chains. Rows merge per CDR3 protein into single entries with the most common DNA and genes. These V and J calls rely on TCRdb rather than the paper's analysis. The sample table lists roughly 65,000 distinct CDR3 sequences, 15% to 20% of them with a count of one. The top ten clonotypes cover 1.5% of the sample.

Libraries of naive CD8 T cells were built from around 18,000 to 910,000 sorted cells, with 10%, 30% or 50% of the purified RNA used. On a BD FACSAria II, naive CD8 T cells were FACS-sorted as CD8+CD4-CCR7+CD45RA+ and collected into RLT Plus buffer. To test detection sensitivity, Jurkat RNA equal to ten TCR copies was added to samples of about 20,000-1,100,000 naive CD8 T cells. CD8 T cells were enriched using RosetteSep CD8+ T Cell Enrichment Cocktail and Ficoll-Paque, and the enriched cells then underwent ACK red cell lysis. This receptor chain uses TRBV7-9 and TRBJ1-5; 8 central nucleotides agree with TRBD1. The receptor was isolated from a human donor in good health. Some libraries in this study had Jurkat cell RNA spiked in. Source material: naive CD8+ T cells from blood, with Jurkat cell RNA spiked in. In light of the paper, this sample's cell subset or site label describes: FACS-sorted CD8+CD4-CCR7+CD45RA+ naive T cells. The DNA sequence is given as TGTGCCAGCAGCTCCGGACAGGGATTGCAGCCCCAGCATTTT. Translated, this gives CASSSGQGLQPQHF.